A single sample is the source of the 28 T cell receptor beta chains below, sequenced in a study of immune heterogeneity within non-small cell lung tumors. TCR beta CDR3 was amplified by multiplex PCR, first round roughly 10 cycles, 32 V and 13 J primers. TCRdb independently ran MiXCR on the multiplex PCR reads; one entry per CDR3 protein. Here the sample spans about 12,000 distinct CDR3 sequences, roughly a fifth being singletons. For each sample, template was 600 ng of bulk tumor genomic DNA. Multiple biopsies spaced far apart were taken from each primary tumor during surgery. Curative surgery was performed on patients who had untreated, newly diagnosed non-small cell lung cancer. The sample was lung tumor tissue. These receptors were obtained from a man aged 55 to 70 with non-small cell lung cancer.

Only a few counts were recorded for this clonotype. The chain is built from TRBV11-3 and TRBJ2-1, with 8 bases aligning to TRBD2. The V gene's germline CDR1 is SGHNT and CDR2 YENEEA. V lost 5 bases and J lost 3; bases outside the gene matches: 6. The CDR3 runs 15 residues. The DNA of the CDR3 is TGTGCCAGCAGCCCTCAAGCGGGAGACTACAATGAGCAGTTCTTC. Translating gives CASSPQAGDYNEQFF. The entire variable domain, with the rest obtained from reference TRBV11-3 and TRBJ2-1, is as follows: EAGVVQSPRYKIIEKKQPVAFWCNPISGHNTLYWYLQNLGQGPELLIRYENEEAVDDSQLPKDRFSAERLKGVDSTLKIQPAELGDSAVYLCASSPQAGDYNEQFFGPGTRLTVL.

The sample holds a few counts of this clonotype. The chain carries TRBV5-1 and TRBJ1-2; D gene unclear. CDR1 SGHRS and CDR2 YFSETQ come from the germline V gene. The CDR3 is 14 amino acids. Trimming took off 0 bases at V and 8 bases at J, with 14 bases between the two ends. CDR3 coding DNA: TGCGCCAGCAGCTTGGGAGCCGGGGTTGGAGGCTACACCTTC. Protein product: CASSLGAGVGGYTF.

In this sample, this clonotype turned up many times. In DNA, the CDR3 is TGTGCCAGCAGCCGAGAATCAGGAGGGACCGGGGAGCTGTTTTTT. This sequence encodes CASSRESGGTGELFF. The V call is TRBV12-3 or TRBV12-4, the J call TRBJ2-2; tentatively, D is TRBD2 (6 bases). The CDR3 length is 15 residues. V lost 6 bases and J lost 5, with 16 bases in between.

This chain connects TRBV11-2 to TRBJ1-1; no clear D gene. CDR3 length: 13 residues. Trimming left V 4 bases short and J 6 bases short, with 12 bases between. CDR1 is SGHAT and CDR2 is FQNNGV in the germline V gene. CDR3 amino acids: CASSYDPLSEAFF. CDR3 DNA sequence: TGTGCCAGCAGCTACGACCCCCTTTCTGAAGCTTTCTTT.

In its sample, this clonotype is medium-sized. The J gene is TRBJ2-2, the V gene TRBV5-8, with 7 bases aligning to TRBD1. After removal of 7 bases from V and 5 bases from J, the junction contained 5 bases not matched to a gene. The CDR3 has 13 amino acids. Germline assignment: CDR1 SGHTS and CDR2 YDEGEE. The CDR3 sequence: CASQGQLTGELFF. Written as DNA, the CDR3 is TGTGCCAGCCAGGGACAGCTAACCGGGGAGCTGTTTTTT.

This clonotype was found a few times. The rearrangement joins TRBV20-1 to TRBJ1-5, with 7 positions matching TRBD1. There are 15 residues in the CDR3. The germline gives CDR1 DFQATT, CDR2 SNEGSKA (reference sequence). V lost 6 bases, J lost 0 bases, and 8 bases stayed unmatched. This CDR3 reads CSATGTVYSNQPQHF. In nucleotides, the CDR3 is TGCAGTGCAACAGGGACAGTTTATAGCAATCAGCCCCAGCATTTT.

The DNA for the CDR3 is TGTGCCAGCGGAAAATCTAGCGGGACAGATACGCAGTATTTT. This codes for CASGKSSGTDTQYF. V is TRBV7-9 and J is TRBJ2-3, with 8 nucleotides matching TRBD2. The junction had 7 bases not matched to a gene; V was cut back by 8 bases and J by 3 bases. The CDR3 spans 14 residues. Germline lookup yields CDR1 SEHNR and CDR2 FQNEAQ (reference sequence).

This clonotype showed up just a few times. The V call is TRBV7-9, the J call TRBJ1-2; weak D call: TRBD1 (5 bases). CDR3 length: 14 residues. V dropped 3 bases and J dropped 7 bases, with 15 bases sitting between them. The germline V gene has CDR1 SEHNR and CDR2 FQNEAQ (reference sequence). DNA of the CDR3: TGTGCCAGCAGCTTGGGACTACAGAGCTTTGGCTACACCTTC. As protein: CASSLGLQSFGYTF.

This clonotype is deemed medium-sized. The chain uses TRBV12-3 or TRBV12-4 and TRBJ2-7; no reliable D call. The CDR3 covers 13 residues. V was shortened by 2 bases and J by 6 bases, with 11 bases between the two germline ends. The CDR3 loop reads CASSLRADGEQYF. The CDR3 DNA reads TGTGCCAGCAGTTTAAGGGCTGACGGCGAGCAGTACTTC.

This clonotype is categorized as medium-sized. The CDR3 DNA follows: TGTGCCTGGAGTATGGGGAATTCACCCCTCCACTTT. This sequence encodes CAWSMGNSPLHF. This chain joins TRBV30 and TRBJ1-6; D remains ambiguous. V lost 2 bases and J lost 7, with 6 bases in between. The CDR3 contains 12 residues. The V gene's germline CDR1 is GTSNPN and CDR2 SVGIG (reference sequence).

A few counts support this clonotype. The chain is built from TRBV19 and TRBJ2-3, with 16 bases that match TRBD2. The CDR3 runs 15 residues. Germline V lookup: CDR1 LNHDA, CDR2 SQIVND (reference sequence). V shed 8 bases, J shed 6 bases, and the junction held 5 bases outside the gene matches. The CDR3 DNA reads as TGTGCCAGTGGAAAGGGACTAGCGGGAGGGGATACGCAGTATTTT. Protein: CASGKGLAGGDTQYF.

The sample holds a few counts of this clonotype. The chain carries TRBV7-9 and TRBJ2-1; TRBD1 agrees at 9 bases. The germline CDR1 and CDR2 sequences are SEHNR and FQNEAQ (reference sequence). The CDR3 loop spans 13 amino acids. Unmatched junction bases numbered 1, after V lost 4 bases and J lost 6 bases. This chain's CDR3 is CASSWGQGNEQFF. The DNA of the CDR3 is TGTGCCAGCAGCTGGGGACAGGGCAATGAGCAGTTCTTC.

The V call is TRBV10-2, the J call TRBJ2-7; no firm D call. Germline CDR1 reads WSHSY; CDR2 reads SAAADI. Trimming removed 8 bases at V and 5 bases at J, with 7 bases between. This CDR3 region has 10 residues. CDR3 DNA: TGCGCCAGCGCGCACAACGAGCAGTACTTC. This encodes CASAHNEQYF.

CDR3 sequence: CSAQGGYTEAFF. The CDR3 coding sequence is TGCAGTGCTCAGGGGGGCTACACTGAAGCTTTCTTT. This chain links TRBV20-1 with TRBJ1-1; TRBD1 matches at 7 bases. This CDR3 is 12 amino acids long. CDR1 DFQATT and CDR2 SNEGSKA come from the germline V gene (reference sequence). V shed 5 bases, J shed 3 bases, and the junction held 3 bases outside the gene matches.

About this clonotype: This is likely a read error, given that the CDR3 carries no conserved phenylalanine or tryptophan at its end. The limits of the CDR3 on the DNA are not certain, so only TCRdb's listed CDR3 is given. This chain connects TRBV5-1 to TRBJ2-3; TRBD2 is taken as the D call from the table, unchecked against the DNA. The CDR3 is 15 residues long, ends included. Germline loops: CDR1 SGHRS, CDR2 YFSETQ. This CDR3 reads CASSSLGRDEQYFGP.

This clonotype was counted only a few times. The chain carries TRBV20-1 and TRBJ2-1; no reliable D call. CDR3 size: 13 residues. The germline V gene encodes CDR1 DFQATT and CDR2 SNEGSKA (reference sequence). With 0 bases removed from V and 8 bases from J, the gap between germline ends came to 11 bases. The CDR3 is CSARDVKVYEQFF. The CDR3 coding sequence is TGCAGTGCTAGAGATGTGAAAGTATATGAGCAGTTCTTC.

This clonotype has ten or more counts. The V gene is TRBV6-1, the J gene TRBJ2-2, with D perhaps being TRBD1 or TRBD2 (6 bases each). Germline V gene sequence: CDR1 MNHNS, CDR2 SASEGT. V shed 6 bases and J shed 7 bases, with 12 bases lying between them. The CDR3 contains 13 residues. In DNA, the CDR3 is TGTGCCAGCAGAGGGGGGTGGGGCGGGGAGCTGTTTTTT. Its translation: CASRGGWGGELFF.

This clonotype was observed a few times. The chain joins TRBV19 to TRBJ1-1, with a weak D call TRBD1 (6 bases). CDR3 length: 12 residues. CDR1 and CDR2 (germline): LNHDA, SQIVND (reference sequence). V lost 8 bases and J lost 11, with 18 bases in between. The CDR3 here is CASARRGLMAFF. In DNA form, the CDR3 reads TGTGCCAGTGCACGGCGGGGGCTGATGGCTTTCTTT.

The table lists this clonotype with many counts. The chain employs TRBV4-1 and TRBJ2-7; the match to TRBD2 covers 10 bases. This CDR3 spans 15 amino acids. Germline V gene data show CDR1 as MGHRA and CDR2 as YSYEKL. V was pared by 0 bases and J by 9 bases, with 8 bases of the junction left unmatched. CDR3 sequence (DNA): TGCGCCAGCAGCCAAGAGTCTAGCGGGAGTTTTGGGCAGTACTTC. It translates to CASSQESSGSFGQYF.

To note about this clonotype: A single base separates this from a much larger clone, so it may be a read error. This chain uses TRBV27 with TRBJ2-1; D uncertain. This CDR3 spans 15 amino acids. Germline V gene data show CDR1 as MNHEY and CDR2 as SMNVEV (reference sequence). The CDR3, as DNA: TGTGCCAGCAGTTTGGATAGCCCCTACTACAATGAGCATTTCTTC. Its translation is CASSLDSPYYNEHFF.

The V gene is TRBV25-1, the J gene TRBJ2-7, with D perhaps TRBD1 (6 bases). The CDR3 contains 12 residues. Between the trimmed V and J ends, which lost 10 bases and 5 bases, there was a span of 15 bases. Per the germline V gene, CDR1 is MGHDK and CDR2 is SYGVNS. Here the CDR3 reads CATLRGTDEQYF. For the CDR3, the DNA is TGTGCCACCCTCAGGGGCACAGACGAGCAGTACTTC.

This clonotype was found a few times. V and J are TRBV5-1 and TRBJ2-3; D may match TRBD1 or TRBD2 (5 bases each). The V gene's germline CDR1 is SGHRS and CDR2 YFSETQ. The CDR3 has 14 amino acids. Trimming stripped 4 bases from V and 6 bases from J, with 15 bases between. In DNA form, the CDR3 reads TGCGCCAGCAGCCAGCCCGAAGGGACGGATACGCAGTATTTT. It codes for CASSQPEGTDTQYF. The complete variable domain, with remaining parts taken from reference TRBV5-1 and TRBJ2-3, reads KAGVTQTPRYLIKTRGQQVTLSCSPISGHRSVSWYQQTPGQGLQFLFEYFSETQRNKGNFPGRFSGRQFSNSRSEMNVSTLELGDSALYLCASSQPEGTDTQYFGPGTRLTVL.

This clonotype was counted at least ten times. J is TRBJ2-2 and V is TRBV12-3 or TRBV12-4; TRBD2 aligns across 7 bases. This CDR3 region has 15 residues. V lost 3 bases and J lost 7; bases outside the gene matches: 8. CDR3 coding DNA: TGTGCCAGCAGTTTGGGAGCGGGAATGGGCGGGGAGCTGTTTTTT. As protein: CASSLGAGMGGELFF.

This clonotype was detected ten times or more. This chain uses TRBV5-1 with TRBJ1-6, with TRBD1 as a possible D gene (5 bases). The CDR3 contains 15 residues. V dropped 6 bases and J dropped 7 bases, with 17 bases sitting between them. CDR1 is SGHRS, CDR2 YFSETQ, per germline. CDR3 in amino acids: CASTRDGGSNSPLHF. For the CDR3, the DNA is TGCGCCAGCACTCGGGACGGGGGGTCGAATTCACCCCTCCACTTT.

This clonotype ranks as medium-sized. The chain joins TRBV28 to TRBJ1-5, with D uncertain. Germline values: CDR1 MDHEN, CDR2 SYDVKM. This CDR3 contains 12 residues. Deletions cut 7 bases from V and 6 bases from J, with 10 bases between. This CDR3 is CASNPPVQPQHF. CDR3 in DNA: TGTGCCAGCAATCCACCCGTTCAGCCCCAGCATTTT.

Points on this clonotype: A much larger clone differs from this one at a single base, so this may be a read error. This chain joins TRBV30 and TRBJ1-6; tentatively, D is TRBD1 (6 bases). The V gene's germline CDR1 is GTSNPN and CDR2 SVGIG (reference sequence). CDR3 length: 15 residues. The CDR3 sequence is CVWSVGGLAKSPLHF. The CDR3 DNA is TGTGTCTGGAGTGTCGGGGGGCTCGCAAAATCACCCCTCCACTTT.

The chain combines TRBV20-1 with TRBJ2-7; D is ambiguous. Germline loops: CDR1 DFQATT, CDR2 SNEGSKA (reference sequence). The V and J ends lost 1 base and 3 bases respectively, with 10 bases between them. The CDR3 sequence is 13 residues long. The CDR3 here is CSARGARYYEQYF. CDR3 DNA sequence: TGCAGTGCTAGAGGGGCGCGGTACTACGAGCAGTACTTC.

The J gene is TRBJ2-5, the V gene TRBV6-6; D is possibly TRBD2 (5 bases). Per the germline V gene, CDR1 is MNHNY and CDR2 is SVGAGI (reference sequence). Trimming removed 2 bases at V and 4 bases at J, with 14 bases between. The CDR3 consists of 15 residues. DNA for the CDR3: TGTGCCAGCAGTTACGAGTTCGGGGTGGGAGAGACCCAGTACTTC. It codes for CASSYEFGVGETQYF.